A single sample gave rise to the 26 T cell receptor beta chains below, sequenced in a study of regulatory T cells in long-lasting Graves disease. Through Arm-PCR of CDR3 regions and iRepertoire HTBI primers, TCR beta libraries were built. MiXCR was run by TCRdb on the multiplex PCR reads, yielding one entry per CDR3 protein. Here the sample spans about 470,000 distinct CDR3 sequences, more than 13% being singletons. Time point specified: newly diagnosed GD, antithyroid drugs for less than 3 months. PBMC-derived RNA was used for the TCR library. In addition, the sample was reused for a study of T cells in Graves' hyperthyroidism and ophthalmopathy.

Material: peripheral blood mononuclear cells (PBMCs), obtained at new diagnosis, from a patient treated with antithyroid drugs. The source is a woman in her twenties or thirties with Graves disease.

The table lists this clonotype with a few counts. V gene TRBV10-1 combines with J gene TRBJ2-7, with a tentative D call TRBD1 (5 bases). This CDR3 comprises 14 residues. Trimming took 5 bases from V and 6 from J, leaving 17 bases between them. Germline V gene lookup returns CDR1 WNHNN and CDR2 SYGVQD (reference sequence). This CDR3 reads CASSTSDRQFEQYF. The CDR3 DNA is TGCGCCAGCAGTACATCGGACCGACAGTTCGAGCAGTACTTC.

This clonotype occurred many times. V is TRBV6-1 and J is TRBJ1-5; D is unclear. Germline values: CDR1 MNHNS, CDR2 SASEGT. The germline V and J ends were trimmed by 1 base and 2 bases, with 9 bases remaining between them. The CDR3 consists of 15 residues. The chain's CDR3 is CASSEGTPGNQPQHF. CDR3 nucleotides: TGTGCCAGCAGTGAAGGGACCCCTGGCAATCAGCCCCAGCATTTT.

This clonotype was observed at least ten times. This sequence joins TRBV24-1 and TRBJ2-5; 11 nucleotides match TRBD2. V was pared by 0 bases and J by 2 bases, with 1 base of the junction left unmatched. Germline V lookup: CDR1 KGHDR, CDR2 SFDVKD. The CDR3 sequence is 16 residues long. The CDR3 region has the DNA TGTGCCACCAGTGATTTGTCTAGCGGGAGGCAAGAGACCCAGTACTTC. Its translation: CATSDLSSGRQETQYF.

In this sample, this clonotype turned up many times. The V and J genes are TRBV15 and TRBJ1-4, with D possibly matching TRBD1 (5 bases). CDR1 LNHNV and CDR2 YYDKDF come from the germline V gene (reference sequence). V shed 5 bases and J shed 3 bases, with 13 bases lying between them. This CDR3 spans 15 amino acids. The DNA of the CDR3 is TGTGCCACCAGCCCCCCGGGGACGGCTAATGAAAAACTGTTTTTT. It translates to CATSPPGTANEKLFF.

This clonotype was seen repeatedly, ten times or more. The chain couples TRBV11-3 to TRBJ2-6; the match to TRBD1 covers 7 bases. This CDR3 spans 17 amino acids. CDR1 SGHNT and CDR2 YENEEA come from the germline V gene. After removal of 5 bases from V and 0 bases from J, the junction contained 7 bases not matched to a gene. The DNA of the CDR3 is TGTGCCAGCAGCCCAGGGACAGTTAGCTCTGGGGCCAACGTCCTGACTTTC. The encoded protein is CASSPGTVSSGANVLTF. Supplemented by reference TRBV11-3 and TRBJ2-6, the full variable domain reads EAGVVQSPRYKIIEKKQPVAFWCNPISGHNTLYWYLQNLGQGPELLIRYENEEAVDDSQLPKDRFSAERLKGVDSTLKIQPAELGDSAVYLCASSPGTVSSGANVLTFGAGSRLTVL.

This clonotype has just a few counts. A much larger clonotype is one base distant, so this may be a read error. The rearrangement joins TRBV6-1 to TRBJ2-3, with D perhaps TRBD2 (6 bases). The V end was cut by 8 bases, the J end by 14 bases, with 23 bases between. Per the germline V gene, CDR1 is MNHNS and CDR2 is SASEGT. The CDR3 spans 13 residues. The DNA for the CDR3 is TGTGCCAGCGAGGGGAATAGCGGCTTTGAACGGTATTTT. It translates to CASEGNSGFERYF.

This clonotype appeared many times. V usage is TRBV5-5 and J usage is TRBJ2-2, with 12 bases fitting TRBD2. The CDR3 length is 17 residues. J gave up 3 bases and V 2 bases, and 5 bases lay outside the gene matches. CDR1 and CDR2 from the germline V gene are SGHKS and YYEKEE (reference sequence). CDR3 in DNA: TGTGCCAGCAGCTTCGGACTAGCGGGAATCGACACCGGGGAGCTGTTTTTT. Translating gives CASSFGLAGIDTGELFF.

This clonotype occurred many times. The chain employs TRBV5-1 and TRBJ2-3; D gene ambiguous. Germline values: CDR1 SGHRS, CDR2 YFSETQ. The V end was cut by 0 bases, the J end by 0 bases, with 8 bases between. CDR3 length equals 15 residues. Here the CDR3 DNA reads TGCGCCAGCAGCTTGGGGCCGGCTAGCACAGATACGCAGTATTTT. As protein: CASSLGPASTDTQYF.

The CDR3: CAISTGTGSYNEQFF. CDR3 bases: TGTGCCATCAGCACCGGGACAGGGTCCTACAATGAGCAGTTCTTC. V and J are TRBV10-3 and TRBJ2-1; 9 positions match TRBD1. This CDR3 is built from 15 residues. V dropped 6 bases and J dropped 1; count of bases not matched to a gene: 4. Germline V gene sequence: CDR1 ENHRY, CDR2 SYGVKD.

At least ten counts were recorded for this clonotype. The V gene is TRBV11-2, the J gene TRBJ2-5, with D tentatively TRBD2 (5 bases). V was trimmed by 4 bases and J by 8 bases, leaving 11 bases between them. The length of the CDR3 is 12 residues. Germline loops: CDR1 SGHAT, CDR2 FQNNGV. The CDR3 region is CASSYQRETQYF. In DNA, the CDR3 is TGTGCCAGCAGCTACCAACGGGAAACCCAGTACTTC.

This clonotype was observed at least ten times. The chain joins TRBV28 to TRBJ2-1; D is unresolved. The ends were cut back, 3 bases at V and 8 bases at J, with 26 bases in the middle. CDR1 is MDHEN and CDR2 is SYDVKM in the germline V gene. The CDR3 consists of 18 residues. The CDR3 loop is CASSFPIGAFGPTYEQFF. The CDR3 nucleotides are TGTGCCAGCAGTTTTCCGATAGGCGCGTTCGGGCCTACATATGAGCAGTTCTTC.

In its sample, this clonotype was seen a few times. CDR3 amino acids: CASSAKELVEQFF. The CDR3 DNA sequence: TGTGCCAGCAGCGCCAAGGAACTGGTTGAGCAGTTCTTC. The rearrangement joins TRBV13 to TRBJ2-1; no reliable D call. From germline, CDR1 is PRHDT and CDR2 FYEKMQ (reference sequence). V was shortened by 5 bases and J by 9 bases, with 14 bases between the two germline ends. The CDR3 runs 13 residues.

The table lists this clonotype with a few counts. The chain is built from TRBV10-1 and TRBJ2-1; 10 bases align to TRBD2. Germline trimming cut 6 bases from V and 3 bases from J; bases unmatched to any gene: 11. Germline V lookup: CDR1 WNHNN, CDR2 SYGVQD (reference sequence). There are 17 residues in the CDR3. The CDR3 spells CASSDKIRTSGYNEQFF. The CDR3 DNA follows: TGCGCCAGCAGCGACAAGATCCGGACTAGCGGCTACAATGAGCAGTTCTTC.

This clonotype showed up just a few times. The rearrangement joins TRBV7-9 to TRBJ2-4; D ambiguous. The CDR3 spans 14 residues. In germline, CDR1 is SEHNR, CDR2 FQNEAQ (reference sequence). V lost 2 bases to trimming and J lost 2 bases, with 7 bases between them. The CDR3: CASSLSWTKNIQYF. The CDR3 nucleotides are TGTGCCAGCAGCTTATCCTGGACCAAAAACATTCAGTACTTC.

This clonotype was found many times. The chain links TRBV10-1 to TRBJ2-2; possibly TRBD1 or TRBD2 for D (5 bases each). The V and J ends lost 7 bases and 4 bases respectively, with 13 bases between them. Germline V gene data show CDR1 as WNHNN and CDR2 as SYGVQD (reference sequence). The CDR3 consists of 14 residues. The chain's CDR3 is CASKPGPTTGELFF. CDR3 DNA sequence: TGCGCCAGCAAACCGGGACCCACCACCGGGGAGCTGTTTTTT.

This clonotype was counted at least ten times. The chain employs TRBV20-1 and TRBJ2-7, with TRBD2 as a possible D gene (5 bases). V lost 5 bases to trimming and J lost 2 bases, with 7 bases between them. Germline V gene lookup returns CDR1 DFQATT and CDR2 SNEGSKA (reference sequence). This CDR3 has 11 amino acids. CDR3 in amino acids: CSAVGAYEQYF. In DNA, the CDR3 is TGCAGTGCTGTCGGGGCCTACGAGCAGTACTTC.

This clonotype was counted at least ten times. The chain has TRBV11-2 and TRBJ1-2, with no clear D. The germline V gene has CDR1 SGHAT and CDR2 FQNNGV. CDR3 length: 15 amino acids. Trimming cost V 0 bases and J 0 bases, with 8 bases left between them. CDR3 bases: TGTGCCAGCAGCTTAGAACCCGACACTAACTATGGCTACACCTTC. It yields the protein CASSLEPDTNYGYTF.

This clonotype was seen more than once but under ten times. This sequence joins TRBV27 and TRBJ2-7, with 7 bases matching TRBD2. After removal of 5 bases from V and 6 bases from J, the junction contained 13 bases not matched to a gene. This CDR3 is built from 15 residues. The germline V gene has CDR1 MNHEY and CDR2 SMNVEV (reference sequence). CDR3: CASSRNSGWPLEQYF. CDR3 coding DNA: TGTGCCAGCAGTAGAAATAGCGGGTGGCCGCTCGAGCAGTACTTC.

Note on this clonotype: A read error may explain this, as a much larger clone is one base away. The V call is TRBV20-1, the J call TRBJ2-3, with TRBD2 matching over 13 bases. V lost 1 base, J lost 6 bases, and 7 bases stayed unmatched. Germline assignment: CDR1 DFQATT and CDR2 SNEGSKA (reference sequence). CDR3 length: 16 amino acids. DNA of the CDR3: TGCAGTGCTAGAGCGGGGACTAGCGGGATAAAGGATACGCAGTATTTT. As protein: CSARAGTSGIKDTQYF.

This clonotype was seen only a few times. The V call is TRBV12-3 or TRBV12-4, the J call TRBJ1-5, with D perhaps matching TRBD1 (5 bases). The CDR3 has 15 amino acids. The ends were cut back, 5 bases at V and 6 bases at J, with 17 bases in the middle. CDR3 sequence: CASSPSRGRGQPQHF. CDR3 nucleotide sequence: TGTGCCAGCAGTCCGAGTAGGGGTCGGGGTCAGCCCCAGCATTTT.

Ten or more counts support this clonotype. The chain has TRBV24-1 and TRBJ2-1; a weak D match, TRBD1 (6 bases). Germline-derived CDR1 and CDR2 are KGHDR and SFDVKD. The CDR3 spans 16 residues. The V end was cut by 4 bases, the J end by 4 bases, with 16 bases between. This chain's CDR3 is CATSDPDRSAYNEQFF. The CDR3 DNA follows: TGTGCCACCAGTGACCCTGACAGGTCGGCGTACAATGAGCAGTTCTTC.

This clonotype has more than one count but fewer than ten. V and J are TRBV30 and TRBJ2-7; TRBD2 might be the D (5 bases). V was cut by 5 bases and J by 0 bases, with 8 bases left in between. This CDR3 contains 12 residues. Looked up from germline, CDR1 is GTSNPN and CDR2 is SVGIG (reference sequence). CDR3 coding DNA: TGTGCCTGGGGCCGGGGCTCCTACGAGCAGTACTTC. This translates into CAWGRGSYEQYF.

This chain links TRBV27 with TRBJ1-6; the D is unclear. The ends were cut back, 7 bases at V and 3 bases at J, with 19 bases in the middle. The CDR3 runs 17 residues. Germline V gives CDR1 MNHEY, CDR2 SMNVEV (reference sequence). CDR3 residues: CASTTIRSSGYNSPLHF. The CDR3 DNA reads TGTGCCAGCACCACAATTCGGAGTTCCGGCTATAATTCACCCCTCCACTTT.

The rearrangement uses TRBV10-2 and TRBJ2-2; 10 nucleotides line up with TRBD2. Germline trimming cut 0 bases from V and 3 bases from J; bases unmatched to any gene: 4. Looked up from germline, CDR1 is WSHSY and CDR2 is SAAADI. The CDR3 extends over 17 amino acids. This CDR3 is CASSESPLAGDTGELFF. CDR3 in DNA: TGCGCCAGCAGTGAGTCCCCCCTAGCGGGAGACACCGGGGAGCTGTTTTTT.

The CDR3 loop is CAISVPIPGQGAIGDTQYF. In DNA, the CDR3 is TGTGCCATCAGTGTGCCCATTCCGGGACAGGGGGCTATTGGAGATACGCAGTATTTT. The chain couples TRBV10-3 to TRBJ2-3; 12 nucleotides agree with TRBD1. From germline, CDR1 is ENHRY and CDR2 SYGVKD. The CDR3 length is 19 residues. V lost 4 bases, J lost 5 bases, and 16 bases stayed unmatched.

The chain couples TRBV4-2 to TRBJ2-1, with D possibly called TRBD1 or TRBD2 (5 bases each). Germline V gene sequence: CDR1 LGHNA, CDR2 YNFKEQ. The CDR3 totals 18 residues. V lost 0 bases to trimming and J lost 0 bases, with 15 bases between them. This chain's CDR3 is CASSQERDGFSSYNEQFF. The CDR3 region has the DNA TGTGCCAGCAGCCAAGAAAGGGACGGGTTCAGCTCCTACAATGAGCAGTTCTTC.